This is a list of T cell receptor beta chains from one sample in a study of blood T cell repertoires in COVID-19. Profiling relied on immunoSEQ multiplex PCR, and the TCRdb table lists in-frame clones only, not all of them. The profile shows around 400,000 clones, around 87% of them singletons. Sequenced: peripheral blood. The receptor set was obtained from a woman between 25 and 40 years old with COVID-19, enrolled during active disease. Both conserved end residues are part of each CDR3. A D gene is named only where the DNA matches it firmly. Some rows have no size entry. The others give once, few or many, or a class for an expanded clone.

TRBJ1-6,TRBV7-2,.,16,.,TGTGCCAGCAGCTTACAGGGCAGCTCCTATAATTCACCCCTCCACTTT,CASSLQGSSYNSPLHF
TRBJ2-3,TRBV27,.,16,.,TGTGCCAGCAGTTTAGCAGGGCCCCCGGGCACAGATACGCAGTATTTT,CASSLAGPPGTDTQYF
TRBJ2-2,TRBV27,.,15,.,TGTGCCAGCAGTTCGTACAGGAGGGACACCGGGGAGCTGTTTTTT,CASSSYRRDTGELFF
TRBJ2-7,TRBV7-9,.,14,TRBD2,TGTGCCAGCAGCTTTGGGACTAGCGGGTACGAGCAGTACTTC,CASSFGTSGYEQYF
TRBJ2-6,TRBV27,.,15,TRBD1,TGTGCCAGCAGAGTACAGGGGGCTGGGGCCAACGTCCTGACTTTC,CASRVQGAGANVLTF
TRBJ1-1,TRBV7-2,.,17,.,TGTGCCAGCAGCTTAAGGGGTGGGACACCCCTAAACACTGAAGCTTTCTTT,CASSLRGGTPLNTEAFF
TRBJ1-6,TRBV25-1,.,15,TRBD1,TGTGCCAGCAGTGGGGACAGGGAGTATAATTCACCCCTCCACTTT,CASSGDREYNSPLHF
TRBJ2-7,TRBV28,.,15,.,TGTGCCAGCAGTCCGCGGACTTTTAGCTCCTACGAGCAGTACTTC,CASSPRTFSSYEQYF
TRBJ2-2,TRBV10-3,.,14,.,TGTGCCATCAGTGCTGGGACACTCTTGCGGGAGCTGTTTTTT,CAISAGTLLRELFF
TRBJ2-7,TRBV7-9,.,16,TRBD1,TGTGCCAGCAGCGACGACAGGGCTCTAAATCTCTACGAGCAGTACTTC,CASSDDRALNLYEQYF
TRBJ1-2,TRBV4-2,.,13,TRBD1,TGTGCCAGCAGCCAGGACAGGGAAAAGGGCTACACCTTC,CASSQDREKGYTF
TRBJ2-3,TRBV10-3,.,20,TRBD2,TGTGCCATCAGTGGTCTAGGGGGAAGGACTAGCGGGAGTCTTGCAGATACGCAGTATTTT,CAISGLGGRTSGSLADTQYF
TRBJ2-3,TRBV5-4,.,15,TRBD2,TGTGCCAGCAGCTTGATGGCTAGCGGGACCGATACGCAGTATTTT,CASSLMASGTDTQYF
TRBJ1-5,TRBV7-9,.,12,.,TGTGCCAGCAGCCCCGGAGGAGGGCCCCAGCATTTT,CASSPGGGPQHF
TRBJ1-6,TRBV9,.,14,.,TGTGCCAGCAGCGTAGAGGGGGGGAATTCACCCCTCCACTTT,CASSVEGGNSPLHF
TRBJ1-1,TRBV5-1,.,16,.,TGCGCCAGCAGCTTCAAGGGGGTCGGGACGGGCTCTGAAGCTTTCTTT,CASSFKGVGTGSEAFF
TRBJ1-6,TRBV6-5,.,13,.,TGTGCCAGCACCCGAGGGGGAGATTCACCCCTCCACTTT,CASTRGGDSPLHF
TRBJ2-1,TRBV18,.,20,TRBD2,TGTGCCAGCTCACCGCGTGGGCCCGCCGGGCTAGCGGAGATCTACAATGAGCAGTTCTTC,CASSPRGPAGLAEIYNEQFF
TRBJ1-6,TRBV10-1,few,13,.,TGCGCCAGCAGTAAGGGGTGGGGATCACCCCTCCACTTT,CASSKGWGSPLHF
TRBJ2-2,TRBV3-1/TRBV3-2,once,16,.,TGTGCCAGCCGAAAACTTTCCTTGGGGGGAACCGGGGAGCTGTTTTTT,CASRKLSLGGTGELFF
TRBJ1-2,TRBV5-4,.,15,TRBD1,TGTGCCAGCAGCACCCGGGACAGGGGGCCCTATGGCTACACCTTC,CASSTRDRGPYGYTF
TRBJ1-6,TRBV9,.,15,.,TGTGCCAGCAGGGCTACTGGGAGTAATAATTCACCCCTCCACTTT,CASRATGSNNSPLHF
TRBJ1-1,TRBV16,.,13,.,TGTGCCAGCAGTGCCGAGATGAACACTGAAGCTTTCTTT,CASSAEMNTEAFF
TRBJ2-1,TRBV2,.,18,TRBD2,TGTGCCAGCAGGGGTGGGACTAGCCCGATAAGCTCCTACAATGAGCAGTTCTTC,CASRGGTSPISSYNEQFF
TRBJ2-1,TRBV7-9,.,15,.,TGTGCCAGCAGCTTAGTCGAGGGAGAGGGCAATGAGCAGTTCTTC,CASSLVEGEGNEQFF
TRBJ1-6,TRBV9,.,16,.,TGTGCCAGCAGCGTAGGGGGGGTCCCAAGGAATTCACCCCTCCACTTT,CASSVGGVPRNSPLHF
TRBJ2-3,TRBV2,.,10,.,TGTGCCAGCCTATCAGATACGCAGTATTTT,CASLSDTQYF
TRBJ2-7,TRBV25-1,.,13,TRBD1,TGTGCCAGCAGAAGACAGGGTCCCTACGAGCAGTACTTC,CASRRQGPYEQYF
TRBJ1-2,TRBV19,.,13,.,TGTGCCAGTAGTCCAAGCAGGGTGTATGGCTACACCTTC,CASSPSRVYGYTF
TRBJ2-1,TRBV18,few,15,.,TGTGCCAGCTCACCACCTCCACCCCTAGGCAATGAGCAGTTCTTC,CASSPPPPLGNEQFF
TRBJ2-5,TRBV19,.,14,TRBD2,TGTGCCAGTAGAATCGGGACTACCAAAGAGACCCAGTACTTC,CASRIGTTKETQYF
TRBJ2-5,TRBV5-1,.,14,.,TGCGCCAGCGGGGTAGGGGGGGCCGAAGAGACCCAGTACTTC,CASGVGGAEETQYF
TRBJ2-7,TRBV28,.,16,TRBD2,TGTGCCAGCAGTCCCACTTCACTAGCGGCCTCCTACGAGCAGTACTTC,CASSPTSLAASYEQYF
TRBJ1-2,TRBV7-9,.,13,.,TGTGCCAGCAGCTCGGGGGGCGGCTATGGCTACACCTTC,CASSSGGGYGYTF
TRBJ1-2,TRBV7-6,.,15,TRBD1,TGTGCCAGCAGCCCCCGACAGGGCACTAACTATGGCTACACCTTC,CASSPRQGTNYGYTF
TRBJ1-1,TRBV30,.,10,.,TGTGCCTGGAGAGTAACTTCCGCTTTCTTT,CAWRVTSAFF
TRBJ1-5,TRBV19,few,13,.,TGTGCCAGTAGTATGGGGCATTATCAGCCCCAGCATTTT,CASSMGHYQPQHF
TRBJ2-1,TRBV5-3,.,16,.,TGTGCCAGAAGCTTGGTCGCGACAGAATTAAACAATGAGCAGTTCTTC,CARSLVATELNNEQFF
TRBJ2-1,TRBV6-2/TRBV6-3,.,15,TRBD2,TGTGCCAGCAGTTCCTGGACTAGCGGGAGTGATGAGCAGTTCTTC,CASSSWTSGSDEQFF
TRBJ2-5,TRBV7-3,once,15,.,TGTGCCAGCAGCTTATCGGGACTGGGGGGAGAGACCCAGTACTTC,CASSLSGLGGETQYF
TRBJ2-3,TRBV12-5,.,18,.,TGTGCTAGTGGTTTGGTAAGGGACGGACTAATCGGTACAGATACGCAGTATTTT,CASGLVRDGLIGTDTQYF
TRBJ2-3,TRBV4-3,.,18,TRBD2,TGCGCCAGCAGCCAAAACCCCCCGACTAGCGGGAGGGTAGATACGCAGTATTTT,CASSQNPPTSGRVDTQYF
TRBJ2-7,TRBV7-2,.,15,TRBD2,TGTGCCAGCAGCGCTCCTAGCGGGGGCTCCTACGAGCAGTACTTC,CASSAPSGGSYEQYF
TRBJ2-3,TRBV7-9,.,13,TRBD1,TGTGCCAGCAGCTGGGACAGATCGGATACGCAGTATTTT,CASSWDRSDTQYF
TRBJ2-5,TRBV18,.,13,.,TGTGCCAGCTCACCAATTCCCGGGGAGACCCAGTACTTC,CASSPIPGETQYF
TRBJ1-2,TRBV28,.,15,.,TGTGCCAGCAGTTTAGCCCCCGGCAGGGACTATGGCTACACCTTC,CASSLAPGRDYGYTF
TRBJ1-2,TRBV18,.,16,.,TGTGCCAGCTCACCAGGCCGCAGCCGGCCTAGGTATGGCTACACCTTC,CASSPGRSRPRYGYTF
TRBJ2-7,TRBV10-3,.,13,.,TGTGCCGTCGGGGGGCGGGAGACCTACGAGCAGTACTTC,CAVGGRETYEQYF
TRBJ2-7,TRBV2,.,14,TRBD2,TGTGCCAGCAACCCCACTAGCGGGCAGAACGAGCAGTACTTC,CASNPTSGQNEQYF
TRBJ1-2,TRBV5-4,.,16,.,TGTGCCAGCAGCTCAGGGGCTGATCCCCCCTACTATGGCTACACCTTC,CASSSGADPPYYGYTF
TRBJ2-1,TRBV9,.,17,.,TGTGCCAGCAGCGGGGGTTCTAGCCCAACCTCCTACAATGAGCAGTTCTTC,CASSGGSSPTSYNEQFF
TRBJ1-4,TRBV2,.,14,.,TGTGCCAGCGGGGAGGGGGGGCCTAATGAAAAACTGTTTTTT,CASGEGGPNEKLFF